Below are 5 T cell receptor beta chains sequenced from a single sample in a study of blood T cells in healthy people across ages (dated by TCRdb to between 2014 and 2017). Library construction relied on 5' RACE. A second PCR of roughly 7 to 12 cycles was run with a J-beta primer mix and a sample-barcoded 5' primer. TCRdb redid the processing of the public reads, applying fastp at Q25 and MiXCR, and retained in-frame beta chains. For every CDR3 protein sequence, its rows merge into one entry that carries the most common genes and DNA. Present in this sample are some 1.8 million distinct CDR3 sequences, roughly 43% of which were seen just once. The ten most abundant clones make up under 25% of the sample. Sequenced sample: blood. The receptors were gathered from a human donor in good health.

The chain carries TRBV7-2 and TRBJ2-5, with TRBD2 matching 8 bases. Germline V gene data show CDR1 as SGHTA and CDR2 as FQGNSA. With 5 bases clipped from V and 5 bases from J, the junction kept 7 bases outside the gene matches. This CDR3 has 14 residues. CDR3 amino acids: CASSRRGARETQYF. The CDR3 nucleotides read TGTGCCAGCAGCCGGCGGGGGGCACGGGAGACCCAGTACTTC.

The chain combines TRBV29-1 with TRBJ2-1; 8 nucleotides line up with TRBD2. Germline V gene data show CDR1 as SQVTM and CDR2 as ANQGSEA. The CDR3 has 14 amino acids. V trimming: 3 bases; J trimming: 7 bases; junction bases outside the gene matches: 8. The CDR3 DNA reads as TGCAGCGTTGAGCTAGGGACTAGTGGGAATGAGCAGTTCTTC. This codes for CSVELGTSGNEQFF.

Details on this clonotype: A junction end diverges from the germline sequence, so it may reflect a read error. The V gene is TRBV5-1, the J gene TRBJ1-4; 9 bases are shared with TRBD1. Germline lookup yields CDR1 SGHRS and CDR2 YFSETQ. The CDR3 is 14 amino acids. Here the CDR3 DNA reads TGCGTCAGCAGCTTGGGACAGGGAGCCGAAAAACTGTTTTTT. Amino acid sequence: CVSSLGQGAEKLFF.

This clonotype has more than one count but fewer than ten. The rearrangement joins TRBV12-3 or TRBV12-4 to TRBJ1-5; possible D gene TRBD1, 5 bases. V was cut by 5 bases and J by 3 bases, with 14 bases left in between. This CDR3 has 15 residues. The CDR3 DNA follows: TGTGCCAGCAGTACCCGATCCAGGGACAATCAGCCCCAGCATTTT. Its protein product is CASSTRSRDNQPQHF.

This rearrangement joins TRBV6-5 to TRBJ2-3, with 7 bases matching TRBD1. Losses at the gene ends were 6 bases for V and 6 bases for J; bases not matched to a gene: 9. CDR1 MNHEY and CDR2 SVGAGI come from the germline V gene. The CDR3 has 14 amino acids. Here the CDR3 reads CASSPDRRTDTQYF. The CDR3 coding sequence is TGTGCCAGCAGCCCGGACAGGAGAACGGATACGCAGTATTTT.